These T cell receptor beta chains were read from a single sample in a study of T cell responses to AZD1222 COVID-19 vaccine. Clones were read by immunoSEQ multiplex PCR, and TCRdb kept only the in-frame ones, dropping some. Among roughly 100,000 clones, 90% were seen once, and the ten largest hold around 4.8%. Sequenced material: peripheral blood, taken on day 0 of AZD1222 vaccination. The origin of the receptors is an adult in good health. The CDR3 runs from the conserved cysteine through the conserved F or W. D genes are given only for firm matches. Only part of the rows carry a size: once, few, many, or a class if the clone is expanded.

NA	TRBV29-1	NA	TRBJ1-1	TGCAGCGTTGAAGACAGTGAAGCTTTCTTT	CSVEDSEAFF
NA	TRBV28	few	TRBJ1-5	TGTGCCAGCAGTTTATCGCAGGGCAATCAGCCCCAGCATTTT	CASSLSQGNQPQHF
NA	TRBV11-2	few	TRBJ1-5	TGTGCCAGCAGCTTAGGGCCGGGGAATCAGCCCCAGCATTTT	CASSLGPGNQPQHF
TRBD1	TRBV7-2	NA	TRBJ1-2	TGTGCCAGCAGCTCAGACAGGGACTATGGCTACACCTTC	CASSSDRDYGYTF
NA	TRBV9	NA	TRBJ2-1	TGTGCCAGCAGCTACCAACAGGATGAGCAGTTCTTC	CASSYQQDEQFF
NA	TRBV9	NA	TRBJ2-5	TGTGCCAGCAGCGGAGGACGGGATGGGGAGACCCAGTACTTC	CASSGGRDGETQYF
TRBD1	TRBV7-2	NA	TRBJ2-3	TGTGCCAGCAGACTTAGTGTGGGACAGTCAGATACGCAGTATTTT	CASRLSVGQSDTQYF
TRBD2	TRBV23-1	NA	TRBJ2-2	TGCGCCAGCAGTCAACGGCCCACCTCGACTAGCGGGGCCCCAGCCGGGGAGCTGTTTTTT	CASSQRPTSTSGAPAGELFF
TRBD1	TRBV12-3/TRBV12-4	NA	TRBJ1-2	TGTGCCAGCAGAGCGACAGGGGGCGATGGCTACACCTTC	CASRATGGDGYTF
TRBD2	TRBV28	NA	TRBJ2-5	TGTGCCAGCGGGGGGCTAGCGGGGTTCGGAGAGACCCAGTACTTC	CASGGLAGFGETQYF
NA	TRBV19	NA	TRBJ1-3	TGTGCCAGTAAGGTTTCGGCTGATCGAAACACCATATATTTT	CASKVSADRNTIYF
TRBD1	TRBV7-9	NA	TRBJ1-6	TGTGCCAGCAGCTTACTGGCAGGGGGAAATTCACCCCTCCACTTT	CASSLLAGGNSPLHF
NA	TRBV15	NA	TRBJ2-3	TGTGCCACCAGCAGCGCGATTAGCACAGATACGCAGTATTTT	CATSSAISTDTQYF
NA	TRBV6-1	NA	TRBJ1-5	TGTGCCAGCAGTGACACTATCGACATCCAGCCCCAGCATTTT	CASSDTIDIQPQHF
NA	TRBV9	NA	TRBJ2-1	TGTGCCAGCAGCGTAGTGGACTCCCGGAGGAGTGAGCAGTTCTTC	CASSVVDSRRSEQFF
NA	TRBV6-2/TRBV6-3	once	TRBJ1-5	TGTGCCAGCAGTTACGGGGGGAATGGGCAGCCCCAGCATTTT	CASSYGGNGQPQHF
NA	TRBV7-2	NA	TRBJ1-5	TGTGCCAGCAGCTTAGGACAGGCGGGCCAGCCCCAGCATTTT	CASSLGQAGQPQHF
NA	TRBV7-9	NA	TRBJ2-1	TGTGCCAGCAGCTTAAGGCAGACTAGTCTAGATGAGCAGTTCTTC	CASSLRQTSLDEQFF
NA	TRBV7-2	NA	TRBJ1-4	TGTGCCAGCACCCAAGGGTATCATTCGGAAAAACTGTTTTTT	CASTQGYHSEKLFF
TRBD1	TRBV6-2/TRBV6-3	NA	TRBJ2-5	TGTGCCAGCAGCAATCCCCTCGGCAGGGGGCTTAGAGAGACCCAGTACTTC	CASSNPLGRGLRETQYF
NA	TRBV2	NA	TRBJ2-7	TGTGCCAGCAGTGAAGGGGCGGCCAGGGACGAGCAGTACTTC	CASSEGAARDEQYF
NA	TRBV12-3/TRBV12-4	NA	TRBJ2-5	TGTGCCAGCAGCCTTTCGAGCGACGAGACCCAGTACTTC	CASSLSSDETQYF
NA	TRBV2	NA	TRBJ1-1	TGTGCCAGCAGCCGGGTTAGATCCATGAACACTGAAGCTTTCTTT	CASSRVRSMNTEAFF
NA	TRBV4-2	once	TRBJ2-1	TGTGCCAGCAGCCAAGGGGTTGAGCAGTTCTTC	CASSQGVEQFF
NA	TRBV2	NA	TRBJ1-1	TGTGCCATCCAGGGACGGCAAAACACTGAAGCTTTCTTT	CAIQGRQNTEAFF
NA	TRBV5-4	NA	TRBJ1-1	TGTGCCAGCAGCTCGTGGGGACACCTTGAAGCTTTCTTT	CASSSWGHLEAFF
NA	TRBV6-2/TRBV6-3	NA	TRBJ2-1	TGTGCCAGCAGTCGAGACAATGAGCAGTTCTTC	CASSRDNEQFF
NA	TRBV27	NA	TRBJ1-2	TGTGCCAGCAGTTTCGTCGGGGGAATAGCGGGCTACACCTTC	CASSFVGGIAGYTF
NA	TRBV6-5	NA	TRBJ1-5	TGTGCCAGCAGAAGGGGACACTTCTCTCAGCCCCAGCATTTT	CASRRGHFSQPQHF
TRBD1	TRBV27	few	TRBJ2-7	TGTGCCAGCAGGACAGGGGCAGTAAGTGAGCAGTACTTC	CASRTGAVSEQYF
NA	TRBV9	NA	TRBJ1-4	TGTGCCAGCAGCGGGTTTCAGTCTAATGAAAAACTGTTTTTT	CASSGFQSNEKLFF
NA	TRBV3-1/TRBV3-2	few	TRBJ2-7	TGTGCCAGCAGCCAAGAATGGTCTGAGCAGTACTTC	CASSQEWSEQYF
NA	TRBV5-1	few	TRBJ1-1	TGCGCCAGCAGCTTGGCCGTGGGGAGGACTGAAGCTTTCTTT	CASSLAVGRTEAFF